The next 27 T cell receptor beta chains were all read from a single sample in a study of T cell repertoires in cytomegalovirus infection. TCRdb re-called the reads with MiXCR, one entry per CDR3 protein. The sample records about 600,000 distinct CDR3 sequences, 24% being singletons. What was sequenced was CD8+ T cells from PBMCs. The receptor set was obtained from a human donor in good health (CMV status not recorded). Some clones in this sample may be carry-over from other donors' samples.

V and J are TRBV12-3 or TRBV12-4 and TRBJ2-5; 8 bases map to TRBD2. V was clipped by 7 bases and J by 7 bases; unmatched bases: 11. The CDR3 length is 14 residues. Here the CDR3 DNA reads TGTGCCAGCACATTAGCGGGGTACGAGGGGACCCAGTACTTC. Translated: CASTLAGYEGTQYF.

Only a few counts were recorded for this clonotype. Written as DNA, the CDR3 is TGTGCCAGCAGTGGACTCAGATTATCGGACACTGAAGCTTTCTTT. Translating it yields CASSGLRLSDTEAFF. J is TRBJ1-1 and V is TRBV28; D is ambiguous. Trimming removed 5 bases from V and 3 bases from J, with 16 bases in between. The CDR3 contains 15 residues. Germline CDR1 is MDHEN and CDR2 is SYDVKM. The full variable domain, with the rest looked up from reference TRBV28 and TRBJ1-1, is DVKVTQSSRYLVKRTGEKVFLECVQDMDHENMFWYRQDPGLGLRLIYFSYDVKMKEKGDIPEGYSVSREKKERFSLILESASTNQTSMYLCASSGLRLSDTEAFFGQGTRLTVV.

This clonotype was observed many times. The chain carries TRBV12-5 and TRBJ2-2, with 9 bases identical to TRBD1. Losses at the gene ends were 6 bases for V and 3 bases for J; bases not matched to a gene: 14. This CDR3 contains 18 residues. Germline CDR1 and CDR2: LGHNT and FRNRAP. The CDR3 is CASGSDVRDREHTGELFF. CDR3 DNA sequence: TGTGCTAGTGGCTCTGATGTGAGGGACAGGGAGCACACCGGGGAGCTGTTTTTT. Full variable domain (missing parts from reference TRBV12-5 and TRBJ2-2): DARVTQTPRHKVTEMGQEVTMRCQPILGHNTVFWYRQTMMQGLELLAYFRNRAPLDDSGMPKDRFSAEMPDATLATLKIQPSEPRDSAVYFCASGSDVRDREHTGELFFGEGSRLTVL.

This clonotype was seen more than once but under ten times. V usage is TRBV7-9 and J usage is TRBJ1-1; TRBD1 aligns across 7 bases. Germline V gene data show CDR1 as SEHNR and CDR2 as FQNEAQ (reference sequence). Losses at the gene ends were 5 bases for V and 3 bases for J; bases not matched to a gene: 9. The CDR3 is made up of 15 amino acids. The CDR3 reads CASSLGEGAHTEAFF. In DNA form, the CDR3 reads TGTGCCAGCAGCCTCGGGGAGGGGGCCCACACTGAAGCTTTCTTT.

This chain connects TRBV7-9 to TRBJ2-5; no definite D call. Trimming took off 5 bases at V and 0 bases at J, with 10 bases between the two ends. The germline V gene encodes CDR1 SEHNR and CDR2 FQNEAQ (reference sequence). The CDR3 loop spans 14 amino acids. The CDR3 coding sequence is TGTGCCAGCAGCCCACCGGAGTACCAAGAGACCCAGTACTTC. It yields the protein CASSPPEYQETQYF. Full variable domain (outside the CDR3, taken from reference TRBV7-9 and TRBJ2-5): DTGVSQNPRHKITKRGQNVTFRCDPISEHNRLYWYRQTLGQGPEFLTYFQNEAQLEKSRLLSDRFSAERPKGSFSTLEIQRTEQGDSAMYLCASSPPEYQETQYFGPGTRLLVL.

The rearrangement links TRBV20-1 to TRBJ2-3, with 7 bases lining up with TRBD2. Looked up from germline, CDR1 is DFQATT and CDR2 is SNEGSKA (reference sequence). There are 15 residues in the CDR3. J was trimmed by 2 bases and V by 2 bases; bases with no gene match: 7. The CDR3 DNA reads TGCAGTGCTAGAATCAGAGCGGGGTTCACAGATACGCAGTATTTT. Protein: CSARIRAGFTDTQYF.

Remarks on this clonotype: One end of the junction fails to match germline, which may point to a read error. The chain couples TRBV12-3 or TRBV12-4 to TRBJ1-2; a possible D gene is TRBD1 (5 bases). The CDR3 extends over 12 amino acids. CDR3 in amino acids: CANSPGRLDYTF. The CDR3 region has the DNA TGTGCCAACAGTCCGGGACGCCTGGACTACACCTTC.

The chain is built from TRBV5-1 and TRBJ2-1, with D perhaps TRBD1 (6 bases). The CDR3 covers 18 residues. Trimming pared 0 bases from V and 4 bases from J, leaving 20 bases between. In germline, CDR1 is SGHRS, CDR2 YFSETQ. The CDR3, as DNA: TGCGCCAGCAGCTTGGCCCCTATCCGACAGGTGGATTACAATGAGCAGTTCTTC. Translation: CASSLAPIRQVDYNEQFF.

This clonotype was counted a few times. CDR3 loop: CASSPYSPNTEAFF. In DNA form, the CDR3 reads TGTGCCAGCAGCCCATATTCGCCCAACACTGAAGCTTTCTTT. The chain couples TRBV5-3 to TRBJ1-1; D call uncertain. TRBV5-3 is annotated as an ORF whose role is uncertain. There are 14 residues in the CDR3. Between the trimmed V and J ends, which lost 8 bases and 2 bases, there was a span of 16 bases.

The CDR3 DNA reads TGTGCCAGCAGTTTGTCGTTTAACTACGAGCAGTACGTC. It encodes CASSLSFNYEQYV. This rearrangement joins TRBV28 to TRBJ2-7; D gene unclear. V dropped 3 bases and J dropped 3 bases, with 9 bases sitting between them. Germline CDR1 is MDHEN and CDR2 is SYDVKM. The CDR3 extends over 13 amino acids.

The sample holds a few counts of this clonotype. The J gene is TRBJ2-1, the V gene TRBV12-3 or TRBV12-4, with TRBD2 identical over 11 bases. This CDR3 region has 17 residues. V lost 1 base, J lost 7 bases, and 9 bases stayed unmatched. The CDR3 region has the DNA TGTGCCAGCAGTTTAGGCCCTAGGCCTAGCGGGGGGAATGAGCAGTTCTTC. Amino acids: CASSLGPRPSGGNEQFF.

This clonotype was observed many times. The chain joins TRBV15 to TRBJ2-7, with D perhaps given as TRBD1 or TRBD2 (5 bases each). Trimming removed 2 bases at V and 3 bases at J, with 14 bases between. Germline V gene lookup returns CDR1 LNHNV and CDR2 YYDKDF (reference sequence). This CDR3 contains 15 residues. In nucleotides, the CDR3 is TGTGCCACCAGCAGAATCCGGGACCGTAACTACGAGCAGTACTTC. Amino acid sequence: CATSRIRDRNYEQYF.

The DNA for the CDR3 is TGTGCCAGCAGTGGCTGGACAGGGGTCTCCTACGAGCAGTACGTC. Its translation: CASSGWTGVSYEQYV. V is TRBV25-1 and J is TRBJ2-7; 9 bases match TRBD1. Trimming removed 4 bases from V and 0 bases from J; junction bases left unmatched: 4. The CDR3 contains 15 residues. Per germline, CDR1 MGHDK and CDR2 SYGVNS.

This rearrangement joins TRBV10-3 to TRBJ2-5, with 8 positions matching TRBD1. Germline CDR1 ENHRY, CDR2 SYGVKD. This CDR3 contains 17 residues. The ends lost 3 bases at V and 5 bases at J; junction bases unmatched: 14. CDR3: CAISEFSDRAVLETQYF. DNA of the CDR3: TGTGCCATCAGTGAATTTTCGGACAGGGCTGTCCTGGAGACCCAGTACTTC.

The CDR3 loop is CAISDSRAYGYTF. DNA of the CDR3: TGTGCCATCAGTGACTCCCGGGCGTATGGCTACACCTTC. The chain is built from TRBV10-3 and TRBJ1-2; D remains unclear. V dropped 3 bases and J dropped 5 bases, with 10 bases sitting between them. CDR1 and CDR2 from the germline V gene are ENHRY and SYGVKD. This CDR3 is built from 13 residues.

J is TRBJ2-1 and V is TRBV7-9, with D perhaps given as TRBD1 or TRBD2 (5 bases each). The germline V and J ends were trimmed by 5 bases and 5 bases, with 22 bases remaining between them. The CDR3 extends over 17 amino acids. Per the germline V gene, CDR1 is SEHNR and CDR2 is FQNEAQ (reference sequence). For the CDR3, the DNA is TGTGCCAGCAGCCCGGGGCAGGGCGGAGGTAGGCACAATGAGCAGTTCTTC. Its translation: CASSPGQGGGRHNEQFF.

This clonotype was observed a handful of times. This rearrangement joins TRBV6-8 to TRBJ2-7; tentatively, D is TRBD1 or TRBD2 (5 bases each). The CDR3 sequence is 18 residues long. V lost 6 bases, J lost 3 bases, and 27 bases lay in between. The germline V gene has CDR1 MNHGY and CDR2 SAAAGT. DNA for the CDR3: TGTGCCAGCAGAGTTTTGGGGGTCCCGGCCTCAAACAACTACGAGCAGTACTTC. It is translated as CASRVLGVPASNNYEQYF.

The V call is TRBV15, the J call TRBJ1-1; D ambiguous. Looked up from germline, CDR1 is LNHNV and CDR2 is YYDKDF (reference sequence). V was clipped by 5 bases and J by 1 base, with 8 bases between them. The CDR3 sequence is 13 residues long. Here the CDR3 DNA reads TGTGCCACCAGCGAGGGCGGGAACACTGAAGCTTTCTTT. Translating gives CATSEGGNTEAFF.

This clonotype was counted a few times. The chain recombines TRBV6-5 with TRBJ1-1; D may be TRBD1 (6 bases). This CDR3 has 15 amino acids. The V gene's germline CDR1 is MNHEY and CDR2 SVGAGI. Deletions cut 2 bases from V and 4 bases from J, with 14 bases between. The CDR3 loop is CASSYAQGLLTEAFF. In DNA, the CDR3 is TGTGCCAGCAGTTACGCCCAGGGGCTCCTCACTGAAGCTTTCTTT.

The CDR3 sequence is CSVVSSSGANVLTF. In nucleotides, the CDR3 is TGCAGCGTTGTATCCAGCTCTGGGGCCAACGTCCTGACTTTC. The chain recombines TRBV29-1 with TRBJ2-6; no firm D call. This CDR3 contains 14 residues. The germline V and J ends were trimmed by 4 bases and 0 bases, with 7 bases remaining between them. Germline CDR1 reads SQVTM; CDR2 reads ANQGSEA.

The CDR3 coding sequence is TGCAGTGCTAGATACTCCCCCCACACACGGGATACGCAGTATTTT. It is translated as CSARYSPHTRDTQYF. The chain carries TRBV20-1 and TRBJ2-3; no clear D gene. Germline loops: CDR1 DFQATT, CDR2 SNEGSKA (reference sequence). This CDR3 has 15 amino acids. V was pared by 2 bases and J by 6 bases, with 18 bases between.

For this clonotype: One end of the junction does not line up with germline, which may come from a read error. The chain has TRBV6-6 and TRBJ2-1; unclear D gene. Germline V gene sequence: CDR1 MNHNY, CDR2 SVGAGI (reference sequence). This CDR3 is built from 13 residues. The CDR3 coding sequence is TGTGCCAGCTGTTACTCCGGTTACAATGAGCAGTTCTTC. Protein product: CASCYSGYNEQFF.

The rearrangement joins TRBV29-1 to TRBJ2-1; the D gene is possibly TRBD1 (5 bases). Germline V gives CDR1 SQVTM, CDR2 ANQGSEA. The CDR3 contains 14 residues. Between the trimmed V and J ends, which lost 3 bases and 0 bases, there was a span of 9 bases. The chain's CDR3 is CSVDNRSSYNEQFF. For the CDR3, the DNA is TGCAGCGTTGACAACAGGAGCTCCTACAATGAGCAGTTCTTC.

This clonotype was observed at least ten times. CDR3 nucleotides: TGTGCCAGCAGCGAGGGGGGCTACGAGCAGTACGTC. Protein: CASSEGGYEQYV. This chain uses TRBV2 with TRBJ2-7; D might be TRBD1 or TRBD2, each matching 6 bases. The V gene's germline CDR1 is SNHLY and CDR2 FYNNEI. The CDR3 loop spans 12 amino acids. V was shortened by 6 bases and J by 3 bases, with 9 bases between the two germline ends.

V and J are TRBV15 and TRBJ2-5; 9 bases agree with TRBD1. The V gene's germline CDR1 is LNHNV and CDR2 YYDKDF (reference sequence). Germline trimming cut 0 bases from V and 4 bases from J; bases unmatched to any gene: 6. The CDR3 is 16 amino acids. CDR3: CATSRDGHRGRETQYF. CDR3 bases: TGTGCCACCAGCAGAGATGGACACAGGGGGCGAGAGACCCAGTACTTC.

This clonotype was detected only a few times. This sequence joins TRBV27 and TRBJ1-6, with D unresolved. CDR1 and CDR2 from the germline V gene are MNHEY and SMNVEV (reference sequence). V lost 6 bases, J lost 5 bases, and 5 bases lay in between. This CDR3 is built from 12 residues. This CDR3 reads CASSRNNSPLHF. CDR3 coding DNA: TGTGCCAGCAGCCGGAATAATTCACCCCTCCACTTT.

The chain has TRBV5-6 and TRBJ1-1, with unresolved D. This CDR3 is built from 13 residues. The V gene's germline CDR1 is SGHDT and CDR2 YYEEEE. The V gene lost 5 bases and the J gene lost 1 base, with 9 bases spanning the gap. The CDR3 here is CASRTTRNTEAFF. The CDR3 nucleotides read TGTGCCAGCAGGACGACCAGGAACACTGAAGCTTTCTTT.